Each of the 11 T cell receptor beta chains below was sequenced from the same sample in a study of blood T cell repertoires in COVID-19 (dated by TCRdb to about 2020). Library preparation used the immunoSEQ multiplex PCR assay. The table was pulled from immuneACCESS by TCRdb, which kept in-frame rearrangements only. Such tables lose some clones; where checked, under half of the loss comes from unresolved V genes, and the rest has no known cause. Within this sample are 99,000 or so clones, with approximately 87% of them counted one time only. 15% of the sample belongs to the ten largest clones. The sample taken for sequencing was peripheral blood. These TCRs come from a man aged 50 to 59 with acute or convalescent COVID-19.

The chain couples TRBV29-1 to TRBJ2-5, with D tentatively TRBD2 (5 bases). The CDR3 consists of 12 residues. V was cut by 6 bases and J by 5 bases, with 13 bases left in between. Germline CDR1 SQVTM, CDR2 ANQGSEA. CDR3 sequence reads: CSVTDGVETQYF. For the CDR3, the DNA is TGCAGCGTCACGGACGGGGTCGAGACCCAGTACTTC.

In nucleotides, the CDR3 is TGCAGCGTGGGACAGGGAGTCGCCGGGGAGCTGTTTTTT. This gives the protein CSVGQGVAGELFF. This chain connects TRBV29-1 to TRBJ2-2; 9 nucleotides match TRBD1. The V and J ends lost 6 bases and 6 bases, in that order; junction bases with no gene match: 5. The germline V gene has CDR1 SQVTM and CDR2 ANQGSEA. The CDR3 length is 13 residues.

The V and J genes are TRBV29-1 and TRBJ2-3; possibly TRBD1 for D (6 bases). There are 15 residues in the CDR3. Trimming pared 5 bases from V and 2 bases from J, leaving 17 bases between. Germline V lookup: CDR1 SQVTM, CDR2 ANQGSEA. The CDR3 is CSVRSDRPPTDTQYF. Here the CDR3 DNA reads TGCAGCGTTCGTAGCGACAGGCCCCCCACAGATACGCAGTATTTT.

This chain joins TRBV30 and TRBJ2-1; D is possibly TRBD1 (5 bases). This CDR3 region has 13 residues. The V gene's germline CDR1 is GTSNPN and CDR2 SVGIG (reference sequence). Trimming pared 3 bases from V and 0 bases from J, leaving 6 bases between. The CDR3 bases are TGTGCCTGGAGCGACAGCTCCTACAATGAGCAGTTCTTC. It translates to CAWSDSSYNEQFF.

This chain connects TRBV7-2 to TRBJ2-7; 9 bases agree with TRBD1. Germline CDR1 reads SGHTA; CDR2 reads FQGNSA. Trimming removed 5 bases from V and 3 bases from J; junction bases left unmatched: 2. This CDR3 comprises 13 residues. CDR3 bases: TGTGCCAGCAGCCCGGACAGGGGCTACGAGCAGTACTTC. It is translated as CASSPDRGYEQYF.

The gene calls are TRBV7-9 and TRBJ1-2; 8 bases line up with TRBD1. After removal of 5 bases from V and 3 bases from J, the junction contained 5 bases not matched to a gene. The CDR3 loop spans 14 amino acids. The germline V gene has CDR1 SEHNR and CDR2 FQNEAQ (reference sequence). The CDR3 nucleotides are TGTGCCAGCAGCCGTCAACAGGGGGACTATGGCTACACCTTC. It codes for CASSRQQGDYGYTF. Together with reference TRBV7-9 and TRBJ1-2, the CDR3 gives the full variable domain: DTGVSQNPRHKITKRGQNVTFRCDPISEHNRLYWYRQTLGQGPEFLTYFQNEAQLEKSRLLSDRFSAERPKGSFSTLEIQRTEQGDSAMYLCASSRQQGDYGYTFGSGTRLTVV.

The chain has TRBV24-1 and TRBJ2-3; 9 nucleotides align to TRBD2. This CDR3 is 14 amino acids long. V gave up 4 bases and J gave up 4 bases; unmatched junction bases: 2. CDR1 is KGHDR, CDR2 SFDVKD, per germline. CDR3 sequence (DNA): TGTGCCACCAGTGAGGCTAGCGGGGCAGATACGCAGTATTTT. Residues: CATSEASGADTQYF.

The rearrangement links TRBV19 to TRBJ1-1; D ambiguous. The CDR3 extends over 13 amino acids. The V gene's germline CDR1 is LNHDA and CDR2 SQIVND (reference sequence). Deletions cut 7 bases from V and 8 bases from J, with 17 bases between. The chain's CDR3 is CASTLSGPEEAFF. The CDR3 nucleotides are TGTGCCAGTACCCTGTCGGGTCCTGAGGAAGCTTTCTTT.

V gene TRBV2 combines with J gene TRBJ2-3; 9 nucleotides agree with TRBD2. This CDR3 spans 15 amino acids. V lost 2 bases to trimming and J lost 7 bases; unmatched junction nucleotides: 7. Germline CDR1 SNHLY, CDR2 FYNNEI. The CDR3 region has the DNA TGTGCCAGCAGTGAAAGGGCTAGCGGGGTGAATACGCAGTATTTT. This encodes CASSERASGVNTQYF.

The J gene is TRBJ1-1, the V gene TRBV28, with D tentatively TRBD1 (6 bases). Germline V gene lookup returns CDR1 MDHEN and CDR2 SYDVKM. The V end was cut by 5 bases, the J end by 0 bases, with 13 bases between. This CDR3 comprises 15 residues. CDR3: CASSIQTGLNTEAFF. In DNA form, the CDR3 reads TGTGCCAGCAGTATCCAGACAGGTTTGAACACTGAAGCTTTCTTT.

The chain couples TRBV6-4 to TRBJ2-6, with TRBD1 as a possible D gene (6 bases). Trimming cost V 6 bases and J 8 bases, with 11 bases left between them. This CDR3 region has 13 residues. Germline V gene lookup returns CDR1 MRHNA and CDR2 SNTAGT. The CDR3 DNA sequence: TGTGCCAGCAGAGCTACAGGGTCCAACGTCCTGACTTTC. It yields the protein CASRATGSNVLTF.